Shown below are 25 T cell receptor beta chains from a single sample sequenced in a study of blood T cell repertoires in COVID-19. The method was immunoSEQ multiplex PCR; TCRdb's version includes in-frame clones alone and lacks a portion of them. The table shows more than 80,000 clones, with roughly four fifths occurring only once. Sequencing used peripheral blood. The receptor set was obtained from a man between 45 and 60 years old with active or convalescent COVID-19.

CDR3 amino acids: CASKMGGETQYF. The CDR3 bases are TGTGCCAGCAAGATGGGAGGAGAGACCCAGTACTTC. The V gene is TRBV27, the J gene TRBJ2-5; D possibly corresponds to TRBD2 (6 bases). Germline CDR1 reads MNHEY; CDR2 reads SMNVEV (reference sequence). CDR3 length: 12 amino acids. The V gene lost 7 bases and the J gene lost 4 bases, with 10 bases spanning the gap.

The chain joins TRBV2 to TRBJ2-7; weak D call: TRBD1 (5 bases). From germline, CDR1 is SNHLY and CDR2 FYNNEI. The CDR3 totals 14 residues. V was pared by 6 bases and J by 0 bases, with 12 bases between. This CDR3 reads CASSSWTRSYEQYV. The DNA of the CDR3 is TGTGCCAGCAGCTCCTGGACACGCTCCTACGAGCAGTACGTC.

This chain connects TRBV11-2 to TRBJ1-5, with D perhaps matching TRBD1 (6 bases). The CDR3 sequence is 15 residues long. V shed 5 bases and J shed 2 bases, with 13 bases lying between them. The germline V gene encodes CDR1 SGHAT and CDR2 FQNNGV. In DNA form, the CDR3 reads TGTGCCAGCAGCCGACAGGTCAATGGCAATCAGCCCCAGCATTTT. Encoded protein: CASSRQVNGNQPQHF. The full variable domain, its missing parts supplied by reference TRBV11-2 and TRBJ1-5, is EAGVAQSPRYKIIEKRQSVAFWCNPISGHATLYWYQQILGQGPKLLIQFQNNGVVDDSQLPKDRFSAERLKGVDSTLKIQPAKLEDSAVYLCASSRQVNGNQPQHFGDGTRLSIL.

In this sample, this clone turned up once. This chain joins TRBV20-1 and TRBJ1-1, with 8 bases that match TRBD1. CDR1 is DFQATT, CDR2 SNEGSKA, per germline (reference sequence). This CDR3 is built from 11 residues. As DNA, the CDR3 is TGCAGCCCACAGGGGGGCACTGAAGCTTTCTTT. It codes for CSPQGGTEAFF.

This clone appeared a single time. This chain connects TRBV6-5 to TRBJ2-1; 8 bases line up with TRBD1. Germline CDR1 MNHEY, CDR2 SVGAGI. The V segment lost 6 bases and the J segment 8 bases; nucleotides outside the gene matches: 9. The CDR3 length is 14 residues. The CDR3 sequence is CASSPRTGIDEQFF. CDR3 nucleotide sequence: TGTGCCAGCAGCCCCAGGACAGGGATTGATGAGCAGTTCTTC.

This chain connects TRBV24-1 to TRBJ2-7, with D perhaps TRBD2 (7 bases). The CDR3 spans 16 residues. Looked up from germline, CDR1 is KGHDR and CDR2 is SFDVKD. V lost 4 bases to trimming and J lost 0 bases, with 15 bases between them. CDR3 in DNA: TGTGCCACCAGTGAGGGGGGGGCCAGTAGCTCCTACGAGCAGTACTTC. It specifies CATSEGGASSSYEQYF.

The rearrangement uses TRBV2 and TRBJ2-5; 7 nucleotides agree with TRBD1. The junction had 5 bases not matched to a gene; V was cut back by 9 bases and J by 1 base. The CDR3 has 13 amino acids. In germline, CDR1 is SNHLY, CDR2 FYNNEI. CDR3 loop: CASSRDSQETQYF. CDR3 nucleotide sequence: TGTGCCAGTTCCCGGGACAGCCAAGAGACCCAGTACTTC.

The rearrangement joins TRBV19 to TRBJ2-1; 10 bases line up with TRBD2. The trim removed 5 bases at V and 3 bases at J, leaving 7 bases unmatched. Per the germline V gene, CDR1 is LNHDA and CDR2 is SQIVND (reference sequence). The CDR3 is 16 residues long. CDR3 coding DNA: TGTGCCAGTAGTTCCCGATTAGCGGGGGGCTACAATGAGCAGTTCTTC. Translating it yields CASSSRLAGGYNEQFF.

This chain links TRBV18 with TRBJ1-4; D call uncertain. Per the germline V gene, CDR1 is KGHSH and CDR2 is LQKENI. CDR3 length: 16 residues. Trimming cost V 3 bases and J 4 bases, with 15 bases left between them. DNA for the CDR3: TGTGCCAGCTCACCGAGTCTGACTCCGGGTAATGAAAAACTGTTTTTT. It translates to CASSPSLTPGNEKLFF.

This chain links TRBV6-6 with TRBJ1-5; possibly TRBD1 for D (5 bases). This CDR3 has 15 amino acids. The V and J ends lost 7 bases and 1 base respectively, with 14 bases between them. The germline gives CDR1 MNHNY, CDR2 SVGAGI (reference sequence). The chain's CDR3 is CASTREGSSNQPQHF. For the CDR3, the DNA is TGTGCCAGCACCAGGGAAGGATCGAGCAATCAGCCCCAGCATTTT.

V gene TRBV24-1 combines with J gene TRBJ1-3; TRBD1 is a possible D gene (5 bases). The CDR3 totals 17 residues. With 4 bases removed from V and 3 bases from J, the gap between germline ends came to 18 bases. Germline CDR1 and CDR2: KGHDR and SFDVKD. The CDR3: CATSDGPGSGVGNTIYF. CDR3 DNA sequence: TGTGCCACCAGTGACGGCCCAGGGTCGGGTGTTGGAAACACCATATATTTT.

This chain links TRBV9 with TRBJ2-3; 7 bases are a match to TRBD2. Trimming cost V 3 bases and J 3 bases; bases outside gene matches: 4. Germline values: CDR1 SGDLS, CDR2 YYNGEE. CDR3 size: 14 residues. CDR3 protein: CASSGTSLTDTQYF. The CDR3 coding sequence is TGTGCCAGCAGCGGGACTAGTCTTACAGATACGCAGTATTTT. The variable domain in full, completed from reference TRBV9 and TRBJ2-3, reads DSGVTQTPKHLITATGQRVTLRCSPRSGDLSVYWYQQSLDQGLQFLIQYYNGEERAKGNILERFSAQQFPDLHSELNLSSLELGDSALYFCASSGTSLTDTQYFGPGTRLTVL.

This clone was recorded only once. The chain employs TRBV4-1 and TRBJ1-3, with D perhaps matching TRBD1 (6 bases). Germline V lookup: CDR1 MGHRA, CDR2 YSYEKL. The CDR3 is made up of 17 amino acids. The germline V and J ends were trimmed by 4 bases and 4 bases, with 20 bases remaining between them. This CDR3 reads CASSLKTDSLEGNTIYF. As DNA, the CDR3 is TGCGCCAGCAGCCTAAAAACGGACAGTCTTGAAGGAAACACCATATATTTT.

The J gene is TRBJ1-1, the V gene TRBV7-9, with D tentatively TRBD1 (6 bases). The length of the CDR3 is 14 residues. The germline V gene has CDR1 SEHNR and CDR2 FQNEAQ (reference sequence). Deletions cut 1 base from V and 4 bases from J, with 10 bases between. The CDR3 loop reads CASSLGEGGTEAFF. CDR3 in DNA: TGTGCCAGCAGCTTAGGCGAAGGGGGCACTGAAGCTTTCTTT.

This clone has a handful of counts. The chain uses TRBV14 and TRBJ2-4; D gene uncertain. Germline V gives CDR1 SGHDN, CDR2 FVKESK. The CDR3 is made up of 12 amino acids. V gave up 4 bases and J gave up 7 bases, with 8 bases separating them. CDR3 DNA sequence: TGTGCCAGCAGCCCCGATCGGAACATTCAGTACTTC. Translating gives CASSPDRNIQYF.

The V and J genes are TRBV5-4 and TRBJ2-2, with unresolved D. With 4 bases removed from V and 0 bases from J, the gap between germline ends came to 13 bases. Germline CDR1 reads SGHNT; CDR2 reads YYREEE (reference sequence). The CDR3 is made up of 16 amino acids. CDR3 sequence (DNA): TGTGCCAGCAGCATGACACGATTCGCGAACACCGGGGAGCTGTTTTTT. Its translation: CASSMTRFANTGELFF.

The genes are TRBV24-1 and TRBJ1-5, with 7 bases aligning to TRBD1. CDR1 and CDR2 from the germline V gene are KGHDR and SFDVKD. The CDR3 extends over 14 amino acids. V lost 4 bases, J lost 6 bases, and 5 bases stayed unmatched. CDR3 DNA sequence: TGTGCCACCAGTGAGACAGGGACTGGTCAGCCCCAGCATTTT. Translated, it gives CATSETGTGQPQHF.

The V gene is TRBV7-2, the J gene TRBJ1-2, with D perhaps matching TRBD1 (5 bases). In germline, CDR1 is SGHTA, CDR2 FQGNSA. Trimming cost V 5 bases and J 2 bases, with 15 bases left between them. The CDR3 totals 15 residues. The CDR3 nucleotides are TGTGCCAGCAGCGTAACAACAGGTTTCAACTATGGCTACACCTTC. It codes for CASSVTTGFNYGYTF.

The chain joins TRBV7-9 to TRBJ1-6; no reliable D call. In germline, CDR1 is SEHNR, CDR2 FQNEAQ (reference sequence). The ends were cut back, 2 bases at V and 7 bases at J, with 9 bases in the middle. This CDR3 comprises 14 residues. This CDR3 is CASSLLQANSPLHF. DNA of the CDR3: TGTGCCAGCAGCTTACTTCAGGCGAATTCACCCCTCCACTTT.

The chain has TRBV7-9 and TRBJ2-7; 13 bases are a match to TRBD2. Trimming took 5 bases from V and 2 from J; bases not matched to a gene: 3. This CDR3 has 15 residues. Per the germline V gene, CDR1 is SEHNR and CDR2 is FQNEAQ (reference sequence). CDR3: CASSLGLAGTYEQYF. The CDR3 DNA reads TGTGCCAGCAGCCTGGGACTAGCGGGGACCTACGAGCAGTACTTC.

The chain employs TRBV15 and TRBJ2-7; 8 nucleotides line up with TRBD1. Trimming at V came to 0 bases and at J to 2 bases, leaving 0 bases not matched to a gene. CDR1 LNHNV and CDR2 YYDKDF come from the germline V gene (reference sequence). The CDR3 is 14 residues long. The CDR3 DNA sequence: TGTGCCACCAGCAGAGAACAGGGGGCCTACGAGCAGTACTTC. This codes for CATSREQGAYEQYF. Supplemented by reference TRBV15 and TRBJ2-7, the full variable domain reads DAMVIQNPRYQVTQFGKPVTLSCSQTLNHNVMYWYQQKSSQAPKLLFHYYDKDFNNEADTPDNFQSRRPNTSFCFLDIRSPGLGDTAMYLCATSREQGAYEQYFGPGTRLTVT.

The J gene is TRBJ1-3, the V gene TRBV6-4, with D unresolved. The CDR3 has 12 residues. V was trimmed by 8 bases and J by 4 bases, leaving 9 bases between them. Germline V gene lookup returns CDR1 MRHNA and CDR2 SNTAGT. CDR3 in amino acids: CASRLAGNTIYF. In nucleotides, the CDR3 is TGTGCCAGCCGGCTAGCGGGAAACACCATATATTTT.

This clone has only a few counts. The genes are TRBV10-3 and TRBJ2-3, with D possibly being TRBD2 (6 bases). V dropped 4 bases and J dropped 9 bases, with 20 bases sitting between them. Germline V gene data show CDR1 as ENHRY and CDR2 as SYGVKD. The CDR3 contains 15 residues. Here the CDR3 reads CAISGDSLAEGTQYF. The CDR3 bases are TGTGCCATCAGTGGGGACTCACTAGCAGAGGGAACGCAGTATTTT.

This clone has just a few counts. CDR3 nucleotide sequence: TGTGCCAGCAGCCTGGGACAGGGCCAGAATGAGCAGTTCTTC. Residues: CASSLGQGQNEQFF. The chain is built from TRBV6-5 and TRBJ2-1, with 9 bases lining up with TRBD1. V dropped 6 bases and J dropped 7; count of bases not matched to a gene: 7. CDR3 length equals 14 residues. Germline V CDR1 and CDR2: MNHEY, SVGAGI.

This chain's CDR3 is CASSYSSGSDTQYF. The CDR3 DNA reads TGTGCCAGCAGTTACTCGAGCGGCTCGGATACGCAGTATTTT. The rearrangement uses TRBV6-5 and TRBJ2-3; D is possibly TRBD2 (5 bases). This CDR3 comprises 14 residues. Germline-derived CDR1 and CDR2 are MNHEY and SVGAGI. V gave up 0 bases and J gave up 6 bases, with 10 bases separating them.